The source of this T cell receptor (beta chain) is a study of T cells in women clearing cervical HPV infection. CDR1 and CDR2 (germline): GTSNPN, SVGIG (reference sequence). CDR3 length: 13 residues. Profiling relied on immunoSEQ multiplex PCR, and the TCRdb table lists in-frame clones only, not all of them. This table holds approximately 37,000 clones. Note on this clone: The read stops 3 residues short of the end of the CDR3; the missing end is completed from the germline J gene.

The sequenced sample consisted of blood buffy coat. This chain connects TRBV30 to TRBJ2-3; 9 nucleotides line up with TRBD1. This clonotype was sampled from a woman aged 18 to 69 with a cervical HPV16 infection that either progressed to CIN3+ or cleared (not recorded which). The CDR3 here is CACSTGGGETQYF. The covered CDR3 bases are TGTGCCTGTTCTACAGGGGGCGGGGAGACG.